Presented here are 26 T cell receptor beta chains from one specimen sequenced in a study of OX40 agonist ivuxolimab in advanced cancers. The data were produced by immunoSEQ multiplex PCR, yet TCRdb's version contains in-frame clones alone and is incomplete. The sample holds 55,000 to 70,000 clones, roughly 80% seen once. The specimen comprised CD4+ or CD8+ T cells sorted from blood, sampled in a trial of the OX40 agonist ivuxolimab. These receptors all come from an adult with an advanced solid tumor such as melanoma, head and neck, liver or kidney cancer.

The chain recombines TRBV10-3 with TRBJ2-5; 11 bases fit TRBD2. The end of the DNA aligns better with TRBJ2-7, so the J call may be wrong. Germline values: CDR1 ENHRY, CDR2 SYGVKD. The CDR3 runs 18 residues. Here the CDR3 reads CAISGSPLAGGADYEQYF. The CDR3 coding sequence is TGTGCCATCAGTGGCTCCCCTCTAGCGGGAGGTGCGGACTACGAGCAGTACTTC.

The rearrangement uses TRBV27 and TRBJ2-3, with D possibly called TRBD1 or TRBD2 (6 bases each). Between the trimmed V and J ends, which lost 2 bases and 4 bases, there was a span of 7 bases. CDR3 size: 13 residues. Germline CDR1 and CDR2: MNHEY and SMNVEV (reference sequence). The chain's CDR3 is CASSLRGADTQYF. The CDR3 region has the DNA TGTGCCAGCAGTTTAAGGGGGGCAGATACGCAGTATTTT.

The chain has TRBV13 and TRBJ2-6; tentatively, D is TRBD1 or TRBD2 (5 bases each). The V gene lost 0 bases and the J gene lost 3 bases, with 9 bases spanning the gap. Germline CDR1 and CDR2: PRHDT and FYEKMQ (reference sequence). CDR3 length equals 16 residues. The CDR3 coding sequence is TGTGCCAGCAGCTTAGGATTGGGGGTTGGGGCCAACGTCCTGACTTTC. Translated, it gives CASSLGLGVGANVLTF.

This chain joins TRBV18 and TRBJ2-7, with TRBD1 matching 8 bases. CDR3 length equals 13 residues. Trimming at V came to 4 bases and at J to 6 bases, leaving 5 bases not matched to a gene. Looked up from germline, CDR1 is KGHSH and CDR2 is LQKENI. The CDR3 loop reads CASSQSRGREQYF. In DNA form, the CDR3 reads TGTGCCAGCTCACAATCCAGGGGGCGCGAGCAGTACTTC.

The genes are TRBV30 and TRBJ2-1; TRBD1 might be the D (6 bases). The CDR3 totals 14 residues. Germline values: CDR1 GTSNPN, CDR2 SVGIG (reference sequence). V was cut by 4 bases and J by 5 bases, with 15 bases left in between. DNA for the CDR3: TGTGCCTGGACCCTGGGGGCAGGGAACAATGAGCAGTTCTTC. Amino acid sequence: CAWTLGAGNNEQFF.

The chain carries TRBV6-6 and TRBJ1-2; 11 positions agree with TRBD1. The V and J ends lost 6 bases and 8 bases, in that order; junction bases with no gene match: 8. Germline V CDR1 and CDR2: MNHNY, SVGAGI (reference sequence). This CDR3 is 14 amino acids long. The CDR3 DNA follows: TGTGCCAGCAGCTCCAAGGACAGGGGGCAAGGCTACACCTTC. Its translation: CASSSKDRGQGYTF.

The chain recombines TRBV7-9 with TRBJ2-2; weak D call: TRBD2 (5 bases). This CDR3 has 13 residues. Per germline, CDR1 SEHNR and CDR2 FQNEAQ (reference sequence). Trimming stripped 5 bases from V and 4 bases from J, with 8 bases between. The CDR3 is CASSLTSTGELFF. The CDR3 nucleotides read TGTGCCAGCAGCCTAACTAGCACCGGGGAGCTGTTTTTT.

The V call is TRBV10-3, the J call TRBJ2-2; no reliable D call. Trimming left V 2 bases short and J 5 bases short, with 6 bases between. The CDR3 runs 13 residues. CDR1 and CDR2 (germline): ENHRY, SYGVKD. CDR3 in amino acids: CAISERLTGELFF. The CDR3 coding sequence is TGTGCCATCAGTGAGAGGTTGACCGGGGAGCTGTTTTTT.

The chain has TRBV11-2 and TRBJ2-2; 8 bases line up with TRBD1. The CDR3 loop spans 16 amino acids. The V gene end was trimmed by 5 bases and the J gene end by 4 bases; junction bases not matched to a gene: 9. Germline CDR1 SGHAT, CDR2 FQNNGV. As DNA, the CDR3 is TGTGCCAGCAGCCGCAACCAGGGGGCGGGCACCGGGGAGCTGTTTTTT. Residues: CASSRNQGAGTGELFF.

V and J are TRBV28 and TRBJ2-3, with 8 bases lining up with TRBD2. V dropped 3 bases and J dropped 0; count of bases not matched to a gene: 2. The CDR3 has 15 residues. CDR1 and CDR2 (germline): MDHEN, SYDVKM. The CDR3 loop is CASSFSGTSTDTQYF. CDR3 in DNA: TGTGCCAGCAGTTTTAGCGGGACTAGCACAGATACGCAGTATTTT.

The genes are TRBV30 and TRBJ2-5, with D perhaps TRBD1 (6 bases). The J call may be incorrect, as the DNA end agrees better with TRBJ2-7. The CDR3 is 16 residues long. Germline values: CDR1 GTSNPN, CDR2 SVGIG (reference sequence). CDR3 bases: TGTGCCTGGAGTAAGTATTGGACAGAGCAACCCTACGAGCAGTACTTC. As protein: CAWSKYWTEQPYEQYF.

A few counts support this clone. J is TRBJ2-2 and V is TRBV5-1, with 11 bases lining up with TRBD1. CDR3 size: 18 residues. The germline CDR1 and CDR2 sequences are SGHRS and YFSETQ. The V gene end was trimmed by 0 bases and the J gene end by 2 bases; junction bases not matched to a gene: 6. In DNA, the CDR3 is TGCGCCAGCAGCTTGGGCCGTGGGACAGGGGGAAACACCGGGGAGCTGTTTTTT. The encoded protein is CASSLGRGTGGNTGELFF.

J is TRBJ2-2 and V is TRBV2; 7 bases line up with TRBD1. Germline V CDR1 and CDR2: SNHLY, FYNNEI. Unmatched junction bases numbered 6, after V lost 6 bases and J lost 5 bases. The CDR3 has 14 amino acids. The CDR3 sequence: CASRQGTGTGELFF. Here the CDR3 DNA reads TGTGCCAGCAGACAGGGGACGGGGACCGGGGAGCTGTTTTTT.

This chain connects TRBV5-1 to TRBJ1-4; TRBD1 agrees at 10 bases. CDR1 is SGHRS and CDR2 is YFSETQ in the germline V gene. There are 16 residues in the CDR3. Trimming at V came to 5 bases and at J to 8 bases, leaving 12 bases not matched to a gene. The CDR3 nucleotides read TGCGCCAGCAGACAGTCATTAGGGGACAGGGGAGAAAAACTGTTTTTT. Translation: CASRQSLGDRGEKLFF. The variable domain in full, completed from reference TRBV5-1 and TRBJ1-4, reads KAGVTQTPRYLIKTRGQQVTLSCSPISGHRSVSWYQQTPGQGLQFLFEYFSETQRNKGNFPGRFSGRQFSNSRSEMNVSTLELGDSALYLCASRQSLGDRGEKLFFGSGTQLSVL.

The CDR3 nucleotides read TGTGCCAGCAGCCCCGGCATGAACACTGAAGCTTTCTTT. Its translation is CASSPGMNTEAFF. The chain employs TRBV7-2 and TRBJ1-1, with D hard to call. The V end lost 5 bases, the J end lost 0 bases, and 7 bases lay between the germline ends. The CDR3 is 13 amino acids. Germline V CDR1 and CDR2: SGHTA, FQGNSA.

The chain carries TRBV30 and TRBJ2-1; no definite D call. The CDR3 is 13 amino acids. From germline, CDR1 is GTSNPN and CDR2 SVGIG (reference sequence). Deletions cut 1 base from V and 7 bases from J, with 11 bases between. Here the CDR3 reads CAWSAGGVNEQFF. The CDR3 DNA reads TGTGCCTGGAGTGCGGGCGGAGTTAATGAGCAGTTCTTC.

The V gene is TRBV10-3, the J gene TRBJ2-5; TRBD1 might be the D (6 bases). CDR1 and CDR2 from the germline V gene are ENHRY and SYGVKD. Trimming cost V 5 bases and J 5 bases, with 15 bases left between them. CDR3 size: 14 residues. CDR3 loop: CAISPSVRGETQYF. CDR3 coding DNA: TGTGCCATCAGTCCTTCGGTCAGGGGCGAGACCCAGTACTTC.

The gene calls are TRBV19 and TRBJ1-5; no reliable D call. This CDR3 has 12 residues. Germline loops: CDR1 LNHDA, CDR2 SQIVND (reference sequence). V was pared by 4 bases and J by 4 bases, with 5 bases between. This CDR3 reads CASSSRNQPQHF. As DNA, the CDR3 is TGTGCCAGTAGTAGCAGAAATCAGCCCCAGCATTTT.

This chain uses TRBV5-1 with TRBJ1-4, with 8 bases that match TRBD1. V was clipped by 4 bases and J by 3 bases; unmatched bases: 5. CDR1 SGHRS and CDR2 YFSETQ come from the germline V gene. This CDR3 has 15 amino acids. CDR3 protein: CASSNQQGANEKLFF. The CDR3, as DNA: TGCGCCAGCAGCAACCAACAGGGGGCTAATGAAAAACTGTTTTTT.

The rearrangement links TRBV5-1 to TRBJ2-5; tentatively, D is TRBD1 (6 bases). The CDR3 is 15 amino acids. Trimming cost V 0 bases and J 5 bases, with 14 bases left between them. Germline lookup yields CDR1 SGHRS and CDR2 YFSETQ. CDR3 sequence (DNA): TGCGCCAGCAGCTTGGGACCGACAGGCGAGGAGACCCAGTACTTC. Translating gives CASSLGPTGEETQYF.

As to this clone: At the DNA level, this CDR3 is encoded by other sequences in the same sample as well. The J gene is TRBJ2-7, the V gene TRBV19; D possibly corresponds to TRBD1 (5 bases). The germline gives CDR1 LNHDA, CDR2 SQIVND (reference sequence). The CDR3 is 14 residues long. V lost 1 base and J lost 4, with 11 bases in between. The CDR3 sequence is CASSIAGKGYEQYF. The CDR3 nucleotides are TGTGCCAGTAGTATAGCGGGTAAGGGGTACGAGCAGTACTTC.

The V and J genes are TRBV28 and TRBJ1-2; perhaps TRBD1 as D (6 bases). Germline V gene lookup returns CDR1 MDHEN and CDR2 SYDVKM. This CDR3 spans 14 amino acids. The germline V and J ends were trimmed by 7 bases and 2 bases, with 14 bases remaining between them. The CDR3 region has the DNA TGTGCCAGCATACTGCAGGGGCGGAACTATGGCTACACCTTC. Protein sequence: CASILQGRNYGYTF.

The chain recombines TRBV7-8 with TRBJ2-7; D is perhaps TRBD1 (5 bases). The CDR3 covers 13 residues. Trimming took 1 base from V and 4 from J, leaving 8 bases between them. From germline, CDR1 is SGHVS and CDR2 FQNEAQ. The CDR3 here is CASSLGRGYEQYV. The DNA for the CDR3 is TGTGCCAGCAGCTTAGGTAGGGGATACGAGCAGTACGTC.

The chain combines TRBV19 with TRBJ1-2, with 9 nucleotides matching TRBD1. This CDR3 has 16 amino acids. V shed 5 bases and J 2 bases; nucleotides not matched to a gene: 9. CDR1 LNHDA and CDR2 SQIVND come from the germline V gene (reference sequence). CDR3 DNA sequence: TGTGCCAGTAGTCCTCTGGGACAGGGATACAACTATGGCTACACCTTC. Its protein product is CASSPLGQGYNYGYTF.

The chain joins TRBV19 to TRBJ2-1; 13 bases map to TRBD2. Germline values: CDR1 LNHDA, CDR2 SQIVND (reference sequence). J gave up 8 bases and V 1 base, and 2 bases lay outside the gene matches. The CDR3 totals 15 residues. CDR3 residues: CASSIGGLAGHEQFF. The CDR3 nucleotides are TGTGCCAGTAGTATAGGGGGACTAGCGGGGCATGAGCAGTTCTTC.

CDR3 amino acids: CASGQGQSGNTIYF. The CDR3 DNA reads TGCGCCAGCGGACAGGGGCAGTCTGGAAACACCATATATTTT. The chain links TRBV5-1 to TRBJ1-3, with 9 nucleotides matching TRBD1. The CDR3 spans 14 residues. Losses at the gene ends were 7 bases for V and 1 base for J; bases not matched to a gene: 3. Germline assignment: CDR1 SGHRS and CDR2 YFSETQ.